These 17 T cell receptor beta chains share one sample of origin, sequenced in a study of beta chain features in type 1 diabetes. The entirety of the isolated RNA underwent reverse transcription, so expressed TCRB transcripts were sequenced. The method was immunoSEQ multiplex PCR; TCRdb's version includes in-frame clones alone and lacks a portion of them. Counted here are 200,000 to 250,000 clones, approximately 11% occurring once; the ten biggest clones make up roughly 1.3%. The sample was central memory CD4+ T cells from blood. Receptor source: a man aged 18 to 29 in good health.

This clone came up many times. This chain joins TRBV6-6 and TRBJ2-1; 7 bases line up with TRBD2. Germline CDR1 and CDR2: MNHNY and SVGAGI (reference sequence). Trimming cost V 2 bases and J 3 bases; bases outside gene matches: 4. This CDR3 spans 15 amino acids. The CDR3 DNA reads TGTGCCAGCAGTTACCCTAGCGGCAACTACAATGAGCAGTTCTTC. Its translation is CASSYPSGNYNEQFF.

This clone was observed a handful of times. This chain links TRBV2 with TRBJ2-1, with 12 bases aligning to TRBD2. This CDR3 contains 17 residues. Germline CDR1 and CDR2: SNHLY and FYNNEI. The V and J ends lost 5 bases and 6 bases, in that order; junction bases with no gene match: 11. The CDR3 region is CASSYSKLAGGPNEQFF. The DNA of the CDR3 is TGTGCCAGCAGTTACTCGAAACTAGCGGGAGGCCCCAATGAGCAGTTCTTC.

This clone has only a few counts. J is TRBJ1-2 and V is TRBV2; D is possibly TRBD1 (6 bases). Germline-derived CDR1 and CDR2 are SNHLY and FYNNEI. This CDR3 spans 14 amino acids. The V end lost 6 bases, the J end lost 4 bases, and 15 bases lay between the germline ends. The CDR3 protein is CASSGQLGTYGYTF. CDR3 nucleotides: TGTGCCAGCAGCGGACAGTTAGGGACCTATGGCTACACCTTC.

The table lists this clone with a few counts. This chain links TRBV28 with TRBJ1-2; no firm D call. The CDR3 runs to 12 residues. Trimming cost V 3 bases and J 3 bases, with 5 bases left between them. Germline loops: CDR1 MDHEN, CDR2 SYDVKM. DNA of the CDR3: TGTGCCAGCAGTTTGGCAGACTATGGCTACACCTTC. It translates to CASSLADYGYTF.

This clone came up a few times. The CDR3 region is CAIRDDQEDEQFF. In DNA form, the CDR3 reads TGTGCCATCAGAGACGACCAGGAGGATGAGCAGTTCTTC. The chain combines TRBV10-3 with TRBJ2-1; D possibly corresponds to TRBD2 (5 bases). Trimming left V 6 bases short and J 8 bases short, with 14 bases between. CDR1 and CDR2 (germline): ENHRY, SYGVKD. There are 13 residues in the CDR3.

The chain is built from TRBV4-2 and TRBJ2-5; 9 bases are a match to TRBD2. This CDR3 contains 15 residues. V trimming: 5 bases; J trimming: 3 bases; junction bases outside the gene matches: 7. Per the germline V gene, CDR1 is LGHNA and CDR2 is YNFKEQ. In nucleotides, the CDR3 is TGTGCCAGCAGCGTGCAGGGACTAGCCGAAGAGACCCAGTACTTC. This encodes CASSVQGLAEETQYF.

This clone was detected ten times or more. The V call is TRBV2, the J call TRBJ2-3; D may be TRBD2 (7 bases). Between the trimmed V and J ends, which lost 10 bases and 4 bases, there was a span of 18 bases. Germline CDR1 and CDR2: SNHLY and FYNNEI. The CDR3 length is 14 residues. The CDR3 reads CATFLGGGADTQYF. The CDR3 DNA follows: TGTGCCACCTTCTTGGGAGGGGGAGCAGATACGCAGTATTTT. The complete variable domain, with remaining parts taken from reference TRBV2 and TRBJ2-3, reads EPEVTQTPSHQVTQMGQEVILRCVPISNHLYFYWYRQILGQKVEFLVSFYNNEISEKSEIFDDQFSVERPDGSNFTLKIRSTKLEDSAMYFCATFLGGGADTQYFGPGTRLTVL.

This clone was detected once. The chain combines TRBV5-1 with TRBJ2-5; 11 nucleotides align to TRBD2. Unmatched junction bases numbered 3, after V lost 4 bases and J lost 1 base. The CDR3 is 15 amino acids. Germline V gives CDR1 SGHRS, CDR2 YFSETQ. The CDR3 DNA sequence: TGCGCCAGCAGCGGAGGACTAGCGGGCCAAGAGACCCAGTACTTC. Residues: CASSGGLAGQETQYF.

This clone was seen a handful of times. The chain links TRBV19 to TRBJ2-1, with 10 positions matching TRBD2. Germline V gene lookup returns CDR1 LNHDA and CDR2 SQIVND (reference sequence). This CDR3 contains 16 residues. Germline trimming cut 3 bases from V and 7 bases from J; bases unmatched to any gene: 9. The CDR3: CASSIPASGSFNEQFF. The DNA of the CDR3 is TGTGCCAGTAGTATCCCTGCTAGCGGGAGTTTTAATGAGCAGTTCTTC.

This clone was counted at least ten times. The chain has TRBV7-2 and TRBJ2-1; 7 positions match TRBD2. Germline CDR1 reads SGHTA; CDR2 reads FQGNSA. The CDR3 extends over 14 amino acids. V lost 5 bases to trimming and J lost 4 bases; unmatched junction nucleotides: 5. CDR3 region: CASSGLAEYNEQFF. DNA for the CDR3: TGTGCCAGCAGCGGTCTAGCGGAGTACAATGAGCAGTTCTTC.

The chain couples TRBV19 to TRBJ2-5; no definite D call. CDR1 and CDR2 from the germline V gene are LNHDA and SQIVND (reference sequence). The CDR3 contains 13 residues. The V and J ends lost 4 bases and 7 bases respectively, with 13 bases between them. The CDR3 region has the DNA TGTGCCAGTAGTAACCACTGGGCAGCGACCCAGTACTTC. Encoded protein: CASSNHWAATQYF.

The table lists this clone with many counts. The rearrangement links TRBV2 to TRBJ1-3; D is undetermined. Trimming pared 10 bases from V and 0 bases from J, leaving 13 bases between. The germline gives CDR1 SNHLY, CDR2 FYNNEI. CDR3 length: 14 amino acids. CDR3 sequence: CATHGRGSGNTIYF. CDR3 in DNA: TGTGCCACCCATGGACGGGGCTCTGGAAACACCATATATTTT.

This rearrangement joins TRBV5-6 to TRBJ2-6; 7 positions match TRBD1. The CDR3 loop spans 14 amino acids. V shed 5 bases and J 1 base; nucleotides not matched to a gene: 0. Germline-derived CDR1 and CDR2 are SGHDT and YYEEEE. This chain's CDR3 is CASRDRSGANVLTF. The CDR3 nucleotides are TGTGCCAGCAGGGACAGGTCTGGGGCCAACGTCCTGACTTTC. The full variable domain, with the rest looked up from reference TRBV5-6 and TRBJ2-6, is DAGVTQSPTHLIKTRGQQVTLRCSPKSGHDTVSWYQQALGQGPQFIFQYYEEEERQRGNFPDRFSGHQFPNYSSELNVNALLLGDSALYLCASRDRSGANVLTFGAGSRLTVL.

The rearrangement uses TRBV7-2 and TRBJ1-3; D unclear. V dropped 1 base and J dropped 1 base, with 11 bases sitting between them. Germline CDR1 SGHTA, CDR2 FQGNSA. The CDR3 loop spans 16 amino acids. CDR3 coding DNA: TGTGCCAGCAGCTTAGTTAGTCGAGGGTCTGGAAACACCATATATTTT. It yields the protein CASSLVSRGSGNTIYF.

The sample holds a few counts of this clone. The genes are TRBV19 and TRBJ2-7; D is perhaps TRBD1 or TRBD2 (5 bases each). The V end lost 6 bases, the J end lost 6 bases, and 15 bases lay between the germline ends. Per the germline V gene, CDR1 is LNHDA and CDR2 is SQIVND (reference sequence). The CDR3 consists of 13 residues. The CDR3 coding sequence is TGTGCCAGTAGCTTATATCAGGGAGTCGAGCAGTACTTC. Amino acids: CASSLYQGVEQYF. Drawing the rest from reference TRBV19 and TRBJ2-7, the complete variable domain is DGGITQSPKYLFRKEGQNVTLSCEQNLNHDAMYWYRQDPGQGLRLIYYSQIVNDFQKGDIAEGYSVSREKKESFPLTVTSAQKNPTAFYLCASSLYQGVEQYFGPGTRLTVT.

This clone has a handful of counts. The CDR3 region has the DNA TGTGCCAGCAGCGTAGTTTCCTCTGGGGCCAACGTCCTGACTTTC. Its translation is CASSVVSSGANVLTF. J is TRBJ2-6 and V is TRBV9, with D unresolved. V gave up 0 bases and J gave up 0 bases, with 4 bases separating them. The CDR3 is 15 amino acids. Germline V gives CDR1 SGDLS, CDR2 YYNGEE.

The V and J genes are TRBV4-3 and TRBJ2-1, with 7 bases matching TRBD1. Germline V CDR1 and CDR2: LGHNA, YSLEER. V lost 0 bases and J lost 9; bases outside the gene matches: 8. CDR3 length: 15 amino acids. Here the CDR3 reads CASSQEQGKFSEQFF. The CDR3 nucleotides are TGCGCCAGCAGCCAAGAACAGGGGAAATTTAGTGAGCAGTTCTTC.